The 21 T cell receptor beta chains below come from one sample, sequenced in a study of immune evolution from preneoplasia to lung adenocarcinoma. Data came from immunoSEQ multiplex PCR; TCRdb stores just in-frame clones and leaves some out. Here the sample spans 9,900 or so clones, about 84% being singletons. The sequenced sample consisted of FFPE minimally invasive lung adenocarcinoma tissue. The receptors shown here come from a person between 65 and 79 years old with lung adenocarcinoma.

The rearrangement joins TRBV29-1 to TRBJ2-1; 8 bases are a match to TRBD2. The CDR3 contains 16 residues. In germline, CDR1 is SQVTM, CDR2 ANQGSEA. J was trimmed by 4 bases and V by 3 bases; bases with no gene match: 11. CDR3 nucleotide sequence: TGCAGCGTTGAGAGCCCCAGCGGGAGAAATTACAATGAGCAGTTCTTC. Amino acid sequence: CSVESPSGRNYNEQFF.

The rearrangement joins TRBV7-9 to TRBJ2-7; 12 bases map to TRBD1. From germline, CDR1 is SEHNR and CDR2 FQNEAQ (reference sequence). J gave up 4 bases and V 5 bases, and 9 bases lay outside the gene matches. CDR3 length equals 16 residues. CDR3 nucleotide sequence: TGTGCCAGCAGCCGCGGTTGGGGACAGGGGGCTTACGAGCAGTACTTC. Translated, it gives CASSRGWGQGAYEQYF.

CDR3 nucleotide sequence: TGTGCCAGCAATGCGGGACAGGGTCAAACCGGGGAGCTGTTTTTT. Encoded protein: CASNAGQGQTGELFF. The rearrangement joins TRBV6-6 to TRBJ2-2; 9 bases fit TRBD1. The CDR3 is 15 residues long. Germline loops: CDR1 MNHNY, CDR2 SVGAGI (reference sequence). The V segment lost 7 bases and the J segment 5 bases; nucleotides outside the gene matches: 8.

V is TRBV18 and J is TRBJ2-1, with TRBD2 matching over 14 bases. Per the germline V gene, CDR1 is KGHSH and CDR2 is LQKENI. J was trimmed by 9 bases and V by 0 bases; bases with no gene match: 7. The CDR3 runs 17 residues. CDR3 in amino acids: CASSPPSGTSGSVEQFF. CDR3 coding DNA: TGTGCCAGCTCACCACCGTCCGGGACTAGCGGGAGTGTTGAGCAGTTCTTC.

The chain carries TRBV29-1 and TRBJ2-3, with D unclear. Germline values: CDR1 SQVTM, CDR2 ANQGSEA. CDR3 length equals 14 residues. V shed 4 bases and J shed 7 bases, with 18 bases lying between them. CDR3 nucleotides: TGCAGCGTTGTGGGCCTCCCCGGTGGATATACGCAGTATTTT. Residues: CSVVGLPGGYTQYF.

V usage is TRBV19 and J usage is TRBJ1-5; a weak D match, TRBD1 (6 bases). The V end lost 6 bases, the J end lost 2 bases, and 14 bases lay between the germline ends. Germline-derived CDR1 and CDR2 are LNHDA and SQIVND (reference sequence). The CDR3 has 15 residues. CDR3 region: CASSITGFGNQPQHF. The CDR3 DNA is TGTGCCAGTAGCATTACAGGGTTCGGCAATCAGCCCCAGCATTTT.

The CDR3 loop is CASNKGQETQYF. For the CDR3, the DNA is TGCGCCAGCAACAAGGGTCAAGAGACCCAGTACTTC. The chain joins TRBV10-2 to TRBJ2-5, with unresolved D. Germline V CDR1 and CDR2: WSHSY, SAAADI. V lost 7 bases and J 2 bases, leaving 8 bases between the germline ends. CDR3 length: 12 amino acids.

CDR3 nucleotide sequence: TGTGCCATCAGTGAGTCGAGGGGCCTAGCGGGAGTTGGCGATGAGCAGTTCTTC. Amino acids: CAISESRGLAGVGDEQFF. V gene TRBV10-3 combines with J gene TRBJ2-1; 10 nucleotides match TRBD2. The length of the CDR3 is 18 residues. The trim removed 0 bases at V and 8 bases at J, leaving 13 bases unmatched. Germline-derived CDR1 and CDR2 are ENHRY and SYGVKD.

CDR3 nucleotides: TGTGCCTGGAGTCGAGGGGGCGATGGAAACACCATATATTTT. Amino acid sequence: CAWSRGGDGNTIYF. The chain joins TRBV30 to TRBJ1-3; 7 bases align to TRBD1. Looked up from germline, CDR1 is GTSNPN and CDR2 is SVGIG (reference sequence). V dropped 2 bases and J dropped 3; count of bases not matched to a gene: 4. This CDR3 is built from 14 residues.

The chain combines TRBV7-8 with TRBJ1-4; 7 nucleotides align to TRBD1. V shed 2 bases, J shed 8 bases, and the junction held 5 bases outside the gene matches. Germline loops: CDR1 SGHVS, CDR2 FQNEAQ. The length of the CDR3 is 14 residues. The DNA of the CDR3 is TGTGCCAGCAGCTTAAATGTAGGGGGCGAAAAACTGTTTTTT. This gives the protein CASSLNVGGEKLFF.

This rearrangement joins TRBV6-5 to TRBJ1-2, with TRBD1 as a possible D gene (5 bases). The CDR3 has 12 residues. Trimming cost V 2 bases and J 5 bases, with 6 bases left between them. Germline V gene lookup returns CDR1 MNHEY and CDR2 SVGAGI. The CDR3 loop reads CASSYGGYGYTF. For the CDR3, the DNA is TGTGCCAGCAGTTACGGGGGATATGGCTACACCTTC.

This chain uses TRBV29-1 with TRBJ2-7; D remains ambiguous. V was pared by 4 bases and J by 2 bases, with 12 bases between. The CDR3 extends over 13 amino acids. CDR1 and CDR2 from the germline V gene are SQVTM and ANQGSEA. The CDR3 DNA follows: TGCAGCGTTGCGTCCGATTCCCCCTACGAGCAGTACTTC. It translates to CSVASDSPYEQYF.

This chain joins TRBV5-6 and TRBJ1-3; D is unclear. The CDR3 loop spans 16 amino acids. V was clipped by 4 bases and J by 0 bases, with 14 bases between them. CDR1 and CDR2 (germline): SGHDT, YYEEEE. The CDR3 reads CASSDRGVLSGNTIYF. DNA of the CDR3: TGTGCCAGCAGCGACCGCGGGGTACTCTCTGGAAACACCATATATTTT.

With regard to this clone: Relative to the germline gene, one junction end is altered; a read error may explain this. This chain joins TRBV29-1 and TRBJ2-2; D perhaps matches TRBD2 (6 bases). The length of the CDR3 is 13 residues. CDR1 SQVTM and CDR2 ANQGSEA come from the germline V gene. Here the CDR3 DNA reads TGTATGGCGGGGAGAGGGAACACCGGGGAGCTGTTTTTT. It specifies CMAGRGNTGELFF.

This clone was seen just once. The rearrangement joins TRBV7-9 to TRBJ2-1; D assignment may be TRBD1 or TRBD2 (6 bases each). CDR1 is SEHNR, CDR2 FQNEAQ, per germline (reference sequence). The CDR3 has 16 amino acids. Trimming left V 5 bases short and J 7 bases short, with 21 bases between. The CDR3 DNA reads TGTGCCAGCAGCCCGGCCCCCCCGGGGGCCGTTAATGAGCAGTTCTTC. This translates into CASSPAPPGAVNEQFF.

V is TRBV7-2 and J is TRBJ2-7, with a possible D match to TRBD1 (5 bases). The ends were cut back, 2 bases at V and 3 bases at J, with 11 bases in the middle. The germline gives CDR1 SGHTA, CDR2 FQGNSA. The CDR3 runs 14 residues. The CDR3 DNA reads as TGTGCCAGCAGCTTAAAAGGGGTGATCTACGAGCAGTACTTC. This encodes CASSLKGVIYEQYF.

The CDR3 DNA sequence: TGTGCCAGCAGGCGCGGGACAGGCGCGAACACTGAAGCTTTCTTT. Amino acids: CASRRGTGANTEAFF. The rearrangement joins TRBV6-1 to TRBJ1-1, with 8 bases that match TRBD1. Germline lookup yields CDR1 MNHNS and CDR2 SASEGT. V dropped 6 bases and J dropped 1; count of bases not matched to a gene: 7. CDR3 length equals 15 residues.

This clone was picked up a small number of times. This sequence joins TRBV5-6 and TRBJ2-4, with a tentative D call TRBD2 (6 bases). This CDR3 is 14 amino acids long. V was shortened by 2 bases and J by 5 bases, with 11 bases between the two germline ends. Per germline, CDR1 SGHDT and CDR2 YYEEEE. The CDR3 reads CASSFTGGQNIQYF. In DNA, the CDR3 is TGTGCCAGCAGCTTTACCGGGGGACAAAACATTCAGTACTTC. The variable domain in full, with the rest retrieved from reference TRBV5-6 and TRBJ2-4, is DAGVTQSPTHLIKTRGQQVTLRCSPKSGHDTVSWYQQALGQGPQFIFQYYEEEERQRGNFPDRFSGHQFPNYSSELNVNALLLGDSALYLCASSFTGGQNIQYFGAGTRLSVL.

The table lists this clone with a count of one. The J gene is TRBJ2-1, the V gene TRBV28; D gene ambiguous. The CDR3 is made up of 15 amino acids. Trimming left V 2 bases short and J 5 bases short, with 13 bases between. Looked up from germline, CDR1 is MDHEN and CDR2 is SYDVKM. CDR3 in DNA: TGTGCCAGCAGTTTAATGTGGAAGGCCGACAATGAGCAGTTCTTC. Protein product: CASSLMWKADNEQFF.

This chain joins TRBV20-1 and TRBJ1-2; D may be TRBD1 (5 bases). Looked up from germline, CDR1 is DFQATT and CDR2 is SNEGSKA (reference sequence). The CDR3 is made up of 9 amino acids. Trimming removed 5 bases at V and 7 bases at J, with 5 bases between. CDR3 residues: CSAGGGYTF. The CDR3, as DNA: TGCAGTGCTGGGGGTGGCTACACCTTC.

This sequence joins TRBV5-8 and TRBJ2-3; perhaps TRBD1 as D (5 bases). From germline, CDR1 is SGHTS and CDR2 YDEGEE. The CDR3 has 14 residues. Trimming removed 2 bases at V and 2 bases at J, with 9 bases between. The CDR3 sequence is CASSLKGSTDTQYF. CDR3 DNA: TGTGCCAGCAGCTTAAAGGGGTCCACAGATACGCAGTATTTT.